Sequencing of this T cell receptor (beta chain) was carried out in a study of CD4 T cells in relation to SARS-CoV-2 and coronaviruses. V lost 4 bases, J lost 6 bases, and 9 bases stayed unmatched. This CDR3 region has 14 residues. Looked up from germline, CDR1 is SGHNT and CDR2 is YYREEE (reference sequence). Generated by immunoSEQ multiplex PCR, the TCRdb table keeps only in-frame clones and is missing some. The table has some 21,000 clones, 76% seen once. This clone was detected only a few times. No antigen is known for it. General observations from the study: SARS-CoV-2-driven expansion was significantly weaker in crossreactive than monoreactive clones.

CD4+ T cells from unexposed donors were obtained before the COVID-19 pandemic (2011-2018). The cells were cultured for about ten days before CD4+ T cells were isolated. This chain connects TRBV5-4 to TRBJ2-5; 7 nucleotides align to TRBD1. The specimen was CD4+ T cells from PBMCs, cultured in vitro. The receptor was derived from a human donor in good health. The DNA of the CDR3 is TGTGCCAGCAGCCGGACAGGATCCTCAAAGACCCAGTACTTC. Protein sequence: CASSRTGSSKTQYF.